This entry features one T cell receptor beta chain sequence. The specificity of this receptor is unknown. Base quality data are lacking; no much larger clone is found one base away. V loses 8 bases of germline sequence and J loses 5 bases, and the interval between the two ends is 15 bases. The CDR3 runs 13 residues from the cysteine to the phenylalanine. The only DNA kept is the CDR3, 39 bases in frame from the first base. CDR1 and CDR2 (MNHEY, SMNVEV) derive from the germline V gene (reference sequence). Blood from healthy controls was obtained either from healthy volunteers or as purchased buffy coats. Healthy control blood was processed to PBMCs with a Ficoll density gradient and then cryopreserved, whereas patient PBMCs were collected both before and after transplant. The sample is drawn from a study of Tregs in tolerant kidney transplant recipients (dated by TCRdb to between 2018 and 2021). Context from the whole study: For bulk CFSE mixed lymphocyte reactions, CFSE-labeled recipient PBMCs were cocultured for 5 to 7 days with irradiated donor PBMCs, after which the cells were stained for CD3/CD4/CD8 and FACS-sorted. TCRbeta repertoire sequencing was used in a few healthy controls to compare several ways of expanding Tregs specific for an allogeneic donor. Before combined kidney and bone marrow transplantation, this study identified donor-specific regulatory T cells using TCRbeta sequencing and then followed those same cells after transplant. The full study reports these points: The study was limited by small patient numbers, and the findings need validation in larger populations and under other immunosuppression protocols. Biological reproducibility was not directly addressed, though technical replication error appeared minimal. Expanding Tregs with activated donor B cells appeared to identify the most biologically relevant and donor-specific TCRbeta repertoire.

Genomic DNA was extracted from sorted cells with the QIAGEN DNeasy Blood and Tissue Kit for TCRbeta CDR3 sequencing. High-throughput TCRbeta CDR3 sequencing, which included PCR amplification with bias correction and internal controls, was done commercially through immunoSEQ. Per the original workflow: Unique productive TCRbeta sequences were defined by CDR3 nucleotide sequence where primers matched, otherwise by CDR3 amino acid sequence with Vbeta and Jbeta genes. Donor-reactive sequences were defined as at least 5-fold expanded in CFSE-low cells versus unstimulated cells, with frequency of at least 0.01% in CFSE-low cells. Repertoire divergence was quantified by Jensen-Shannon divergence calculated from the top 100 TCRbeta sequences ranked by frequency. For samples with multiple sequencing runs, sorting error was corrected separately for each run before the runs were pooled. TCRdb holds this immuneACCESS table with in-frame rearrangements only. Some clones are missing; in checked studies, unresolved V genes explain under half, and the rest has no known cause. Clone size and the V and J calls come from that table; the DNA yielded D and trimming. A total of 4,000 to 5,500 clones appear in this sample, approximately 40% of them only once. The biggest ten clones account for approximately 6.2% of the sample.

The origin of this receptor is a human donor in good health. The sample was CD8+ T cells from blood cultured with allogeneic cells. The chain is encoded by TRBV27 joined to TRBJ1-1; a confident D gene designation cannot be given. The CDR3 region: CASRLAMRTEAFF. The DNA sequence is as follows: TGTGCCAGCCGACTTGCTATGCGGACTGAAGCTTTCTTT.